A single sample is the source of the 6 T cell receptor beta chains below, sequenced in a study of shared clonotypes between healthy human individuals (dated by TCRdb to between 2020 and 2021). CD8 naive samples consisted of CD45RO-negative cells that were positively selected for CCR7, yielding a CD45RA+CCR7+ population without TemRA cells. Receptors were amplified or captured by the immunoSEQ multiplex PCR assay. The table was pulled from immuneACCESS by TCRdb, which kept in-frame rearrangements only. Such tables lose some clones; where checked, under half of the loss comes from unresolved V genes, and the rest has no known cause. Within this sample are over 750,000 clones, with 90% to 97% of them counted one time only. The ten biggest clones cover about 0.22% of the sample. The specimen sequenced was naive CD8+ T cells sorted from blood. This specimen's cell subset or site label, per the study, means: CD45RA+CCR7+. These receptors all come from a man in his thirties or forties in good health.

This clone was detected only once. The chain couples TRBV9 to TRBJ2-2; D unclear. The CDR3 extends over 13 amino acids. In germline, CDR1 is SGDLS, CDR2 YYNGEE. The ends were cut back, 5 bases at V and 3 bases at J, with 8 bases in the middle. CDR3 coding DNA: TGTGCCAGCAGGGAAGTCGACACCGGGGAGCTGTTTTTT. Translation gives CASREVDTGELFF.

The CDR3 protein is CASSEGRGYYTQYF. CDR3 in DNA: TGTGCCAGCAGTGAGGGTAGAGGGTATTACACGCAGTATTTT. This chain uses TRBV2 with TRBJ2-3; TRBD2 might be the D (5 bases). V was clipped by 3 bases and J by 9 bases, with 16 bases between them. Germline V gene data show CDR1 as SNHLY and CDR2 as FYNNEI. The CDR3 totals 14 residues. Full variable domain (rest looked up from reference TRBV2 and TRBJ2-3): EPEVTQTPSHQVTQMGQEVILRCVPISNHLYFYWYRQILGQKVEFLVSFYNNEISEKSEIFDDQFSVERPDGSNFTLKIRSTKLEDSAMYFCASSEGRGYYTQYFGPGTRLTVL.

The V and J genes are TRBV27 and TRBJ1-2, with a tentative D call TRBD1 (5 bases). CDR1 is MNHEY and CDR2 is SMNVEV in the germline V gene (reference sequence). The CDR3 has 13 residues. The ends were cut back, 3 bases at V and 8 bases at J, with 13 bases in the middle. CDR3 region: CASSFQGFDGYTF. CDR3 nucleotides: TGTGCCAGCAGTTTCCAGGGTTTTGACGGCTACACCTTC.

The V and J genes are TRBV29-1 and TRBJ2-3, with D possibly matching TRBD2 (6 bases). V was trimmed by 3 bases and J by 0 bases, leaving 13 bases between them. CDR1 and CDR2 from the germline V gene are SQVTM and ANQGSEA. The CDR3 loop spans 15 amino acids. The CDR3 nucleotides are TGCAGCGTTGACGGGCTAGCGACTAGCACAGATACGCAGTATTTT. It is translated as CSVDGLATSTDTQYF.

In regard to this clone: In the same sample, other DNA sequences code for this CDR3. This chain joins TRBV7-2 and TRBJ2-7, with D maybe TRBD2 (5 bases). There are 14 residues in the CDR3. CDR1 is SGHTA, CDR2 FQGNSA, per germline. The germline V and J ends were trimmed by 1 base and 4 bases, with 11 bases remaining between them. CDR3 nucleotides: TGTGCCAGCAGCTTAGGTCTAGCTGCGTACGAGCAGTACTTC. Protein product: CASSLGLAAYEQYF.

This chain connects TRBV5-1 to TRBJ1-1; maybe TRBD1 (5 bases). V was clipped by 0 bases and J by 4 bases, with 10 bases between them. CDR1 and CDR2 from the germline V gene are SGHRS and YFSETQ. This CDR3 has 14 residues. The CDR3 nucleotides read TGCGCCAGCAGCTTGGGGTCAGGGATCACTGAAGCTTTCTTT. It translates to CASSLGSGITEAFF.